Listed below are T cell receptor beta chains from one sample, sequenced in a study of shared clonotypes between healthy human individuals. Generated by immunoSEQ multiplex PCR, the TCRdb table keeps only in-frame clones and is missing some. Of 2 million to 2.5 million clones in the sample, under 95% are singletons; the top ten hold roughly 0.36%. Sequenced input: naive CD4+ T cells from PBMCs. The receptors here all came from a man between 18 and 35 years old in good health. Some clones in this sample may be carry-over from other donors' samples. Each CDR3 is given with its conserved first and last residue. The D gene is left open where the match is weak. Clone sizes are given selectively: once, few, many, or a class where the clone is expanded.

cdr3_aa	cdr3_nt	v_call	j_call	clone_size	d_call
CASSQARKTRTGELFF	TGCGCCAGCAGCCAAGCCCGGAAGACGCGGACCGGGGAGCTGTTTTTT	TRBV4-3	TRBJ2-2	once	-
CASSVDLQETQYF	TGTGCCAGCAGCGTAGATCTTCAAGAGACCCAGTACTTC	TRBV9	TRBJ2-5	-	-
CSVPARDAIAGTEAFF	TGCAGCGTTCCCGCCCGGGACGCAATCGCGGGCACCGAAGCTTTCTTT	TRBV29-1	TRBJ1-1	once	-
CASSEDIRGLNTEAFF	TGTGCCAGCAGTGAAGATATAAGGGGGCTGAACACTGAAGCTTTCTTT	TRBV2	TRBJ1-1	few	TRBD1
CASSLGPGTGDNQPQHF	TGCGCCAGCAGCTTGGGGCCCGGGACAGGTGACAATCAGCCCCAGCATTTT	TRBV5-1	TRBJ1-5	-	TRBD1
CASSYPPGEYEQYF	TGTGCCAGCAGTTACCCGCCTGGGGAGTACGAGCAGTACTTC	TRBV6-5	TRBJ2-7	-	-
CASSRVPGSYNEQFF	TGTGCCAGCAGCAGGGTACCCGGCTCCTACAATGAGCAGTTCTTC	TRBV9	TRBJ2-1	once	-
CASSRDNGNTIYF	TGTGCCAGCAGCAGGGACAACGGAAACACCATATATTTT	TRBV7-9	TRBJ1-3	-	-
CASTPGKGTDTQYF	TGTGCCAGCACACCCGGGAAGGGAACAGATACGCAGTATTTT	TRBV5-4	TRBJ2-3	-	-
CASSYRTSGALNEQFF	TGTGCCAGCAGTTACCGGACTAGCGGGGCCCTCAATGAGCAGTTCTTC	TRBV27	TRBJ2-1	-	TRBD2
CASSPRLGNTGELFF	TGTGCCAGCAGCCCAAGACTAGGGAACACCGGGGAGCTGTTTTTT	TRBV11-2	TRBJ2-2	-	-
CASSQEARGQPQHF	TGTGCCAGCAGCCAAGAGGCACGAGGGCAGCCCCAGCATTTT	TRBV4-2	TRBJ1-5	-	-
CASSLTGTNTEAFF	TGTGCCAGCAGCCTGACAGGGACCAACACTGAAGCTTTCTTT	TRBV28	TRBJ1-1	-	TRBD1
CASSQRDPSYNEQFF	TGCGCCAGCAGTCAAAGGGATCCCTCCTACAATGAGCAGTTCTTC	TRBV23-1	TRBJ2-1	-	-
CASSLEGLGEKLFF	TGTGCCAGCAGCTTGGAAGGACTAGGAGAAAAACTGTTTTTT	TRBV4-2	TRBJ1-4	-	-